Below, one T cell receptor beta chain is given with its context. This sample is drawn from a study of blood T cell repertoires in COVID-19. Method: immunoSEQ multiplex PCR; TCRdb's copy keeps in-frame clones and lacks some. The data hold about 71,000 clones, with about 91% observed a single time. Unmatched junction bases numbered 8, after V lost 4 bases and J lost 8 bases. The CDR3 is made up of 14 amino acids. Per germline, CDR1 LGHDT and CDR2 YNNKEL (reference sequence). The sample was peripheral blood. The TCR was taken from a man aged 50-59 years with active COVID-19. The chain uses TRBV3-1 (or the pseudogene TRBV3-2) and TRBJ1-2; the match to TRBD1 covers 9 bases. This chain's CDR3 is CASSLRGQGGGYTF. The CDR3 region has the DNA TGTGCCAGCAGCCTACGGGGACAGGGTGGAGGCTACACCTTC.